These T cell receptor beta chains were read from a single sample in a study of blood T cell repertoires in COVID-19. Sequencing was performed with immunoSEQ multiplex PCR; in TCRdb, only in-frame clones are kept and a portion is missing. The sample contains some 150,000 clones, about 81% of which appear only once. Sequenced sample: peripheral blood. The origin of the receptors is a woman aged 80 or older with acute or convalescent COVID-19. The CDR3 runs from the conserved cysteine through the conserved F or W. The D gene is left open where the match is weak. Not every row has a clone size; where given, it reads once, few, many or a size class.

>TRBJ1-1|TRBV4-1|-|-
TGCGCCAGCAGCCCGACAGTGTATAGTGAAGCTTTCTTT
CASSPTVYSEAFF
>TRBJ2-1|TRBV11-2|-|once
TGTGCCAGCAGCCCCCCGGGGGTACAGTTCTTC
CASSPPGVQFF
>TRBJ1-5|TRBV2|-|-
TGTGCCAGCAGTTTTACAGGAATCAATCAGCCCCAGCATTTT
CASSFTGINQPQHF
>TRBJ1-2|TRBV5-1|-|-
TGCGCCAGCAGCCCCCAGGGCCCCCACTATTATGGCTACACCTTC
CASSPQGPHYYGYTF
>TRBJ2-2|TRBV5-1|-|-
TGCGCCAGCAGCTTCAGGGGGGCCGGGGAGCTGTTTTTT
CASSFRGAGELFF
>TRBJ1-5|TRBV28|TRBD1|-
TGTGCCAGCAGTTTGGACAGGGTCCATCAGCCCCAGCATTTT
CASSLDRVHQPQHF
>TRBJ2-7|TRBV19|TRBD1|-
TGTGCCAGTAGTGCATGGACAGGGGGAAACGAGCAGTACTTC
CASSAWTGGNEQYF
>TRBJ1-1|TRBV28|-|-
TGTGCCAGCATTCCCAGGTCCTACACTGAAGCTTTCTTT
CASIPRSYTEAFF
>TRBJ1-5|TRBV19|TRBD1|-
TGTGCCAGTAGCAGGGACAGGGGCCCCCAGCCCCAGCATTTT
CASSRDRGPQPQHF
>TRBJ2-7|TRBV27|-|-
TGTGCCAGCAGTTTAAGGGAGGGGGGGACGGCCTACGAGCAGTACTTC
CASSLREGGTAYEQYF
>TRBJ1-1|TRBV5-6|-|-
TGTGCCAGCAGCTTGGGCGGAATAGGGAACACTGAAGCTTTCTTT
CASSLGGIGNTEAFF
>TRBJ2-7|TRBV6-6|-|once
TGTGCCAGCAGTTACTCGTCGGTAACCTACGAGCAGTACTTC
CASSYSSVTYEQYF
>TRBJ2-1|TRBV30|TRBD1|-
TGTGCCTGGAGCTGGGACAGGGGGCAGGTCTTC
CAWSWDRGQVF
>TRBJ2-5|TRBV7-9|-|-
TGTGCCAGCAGCTTTCCGGAGACCCAGTACTTC
CASSFPETQYF
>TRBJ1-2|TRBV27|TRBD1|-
TGTGCCAGCAGTTTAACCGGGACAGGGTCCTTTCGGTATGGCTACACCTTC
CASSLTGTGSFRYGYTF
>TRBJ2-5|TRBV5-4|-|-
TGTGCCAGCAGTCACGACTGGGAAGAGACCCAGTACTTC
CASSHDWEETQYF
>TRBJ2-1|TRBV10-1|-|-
TGCGCCAGCAGTGTTTACAGGGTCGGTGAGCAGTTCTTC
CASSVYRVGEQFF
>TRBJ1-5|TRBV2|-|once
TGTGCCAGCATGCACAGCCTAAATAGCAATCAGCCCCAGCATTTT
CASMHSLNSNQPQHF
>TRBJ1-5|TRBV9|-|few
TGTGCCAGCAGCACGAGGCTGAATCAGCCCCAGCATTTT
CASSTRLNQPQHF
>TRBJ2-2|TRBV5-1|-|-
TGCGCCAGCAGCTTGGATGGGGGCGCCGGGGAGCTGTTTTTT
CASSLDGGAGELFF
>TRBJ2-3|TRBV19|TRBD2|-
TGTGCCAGCAACCTTAGCGGGGGGGGCCCAGATACGCAGTATTTT
CASNLSGGGPDTQYF
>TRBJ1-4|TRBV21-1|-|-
TGTGCCAGCAGCAAGGGGGGGGTTATTGAAAAACTGTTTTTT
CASSKGGVIEKLFF
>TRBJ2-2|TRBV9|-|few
TGTGCCAGCCGGCTAGGAGGAAGGACCGGGGAGCTGTTTTTT
CASRLGGRTGELFF
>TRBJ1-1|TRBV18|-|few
TGTGCCAGCTCACCCGAGTTACGGCGGGGGACTGAAGCTTTCTTT
CASSPELRRGTEAFF
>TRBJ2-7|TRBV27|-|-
TGTGCCAGCAGTCCTGTCGAGCAGTACTTC
CASSPVEQYF
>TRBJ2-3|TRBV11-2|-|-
TGTGCCAGCAGCTTCGGGGGTATGTGGTTGGATACGCAGTATTTT
CASSFGGMWLDTQYF
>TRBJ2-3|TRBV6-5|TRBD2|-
TGTGCCAGCAAAGCTAGCGGGAGCACAGATACGCAGTATTTT
CASKASGSTDTQYF
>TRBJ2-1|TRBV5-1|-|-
TGCGCCAGCAGCTTGGAAGCTGCCCCCTACAATGAGCAGTTCTTC
CASSLEAAPYNEQFF
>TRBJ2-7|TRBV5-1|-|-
TGCGCCAGCAGCTTGGGTACAGGGCCTTACGAGCAGTACTTC
CASSLGTGPYEQYF
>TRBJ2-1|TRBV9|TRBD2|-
TGTGCCAGCAGCGTGGCTAGCGGGCGCTCCTACAATGAGCAGTTCTTC
CASSVASGRSYNEQFF
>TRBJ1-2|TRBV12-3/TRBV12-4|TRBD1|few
TGTGCCAGCAGCCTAGGACAGGGGGGAGGCTACACCTTC
CASSLGQGGGYTF
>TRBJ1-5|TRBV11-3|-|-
TGTGCCAGCAGCTTAGGAGGGGGAGATCAGCCCCAGCATTTT
CASSLGGGDQPQHF
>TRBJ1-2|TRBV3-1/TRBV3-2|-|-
TGTGCCAGCAGCCAGACTGAGACAGTTGGCTACACCTTC
CASSQTETVGYTF
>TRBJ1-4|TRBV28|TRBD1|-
TGTGCCAGCAGTGAGTTTCAAGGGACAGGGGATGAAAAACTGTTTTTT
CASSEFQGTGDEKLFF
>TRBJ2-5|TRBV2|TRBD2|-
TGTGCCAGCAGTGAACAAGGGAGGGTTTGGGGGACCCAGTACTTC
CASSEQGRVWGTQYF
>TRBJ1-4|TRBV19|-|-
TGTGCCAGTAGTACGCTTTCAGCCGGATCTTCAGGTCTGAAACTGTTTTTT
CASSTLSAGSSGLKLFF
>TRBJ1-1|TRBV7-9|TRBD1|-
TGTGCCAGCAGCTTAGGGTATGCAGGGGGGACTGAAGCTTTCTTT
CASSLGYAGGTEAFF
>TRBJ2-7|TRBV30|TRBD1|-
TGTGCCTGGATGCGGGACAGGGGGGCCGAGCAGTACTTC
CAWMRDRGAEQYF
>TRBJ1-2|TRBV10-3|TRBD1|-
TGTGCCATCAGGGACGGACAGGGACGTTATGGCTACACCTTC
CAIRDGQGRYGYTF
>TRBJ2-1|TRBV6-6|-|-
TGTGCCAGCAGTCACGGGACACCTAGGTATGAGCAGTTCTTC
CASSHGTPRYEQFF
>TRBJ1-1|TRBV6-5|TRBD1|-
TGTGCCAGCAGCCGCCTCTCAGGGGGTTCGGCTGAAGCTTTCTTT
CASSRLSGGSAEAFF
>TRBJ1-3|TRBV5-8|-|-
TGTGCCAGCAGCTTGTACCGGACAGCTGGAAACACCATATATTTT
CASSLYRTAGNTIYF
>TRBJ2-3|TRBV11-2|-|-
TGTGCCAGCGAAGGACAAGGCGCCCCAGATACGCAGTATTTT
CASEGQGAPDTQYF
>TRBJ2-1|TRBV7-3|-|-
TGTGCCAGCAGCTCGAGCTCCTACAATGAGCAGTTCTTC
CASSSSSYNEQFF
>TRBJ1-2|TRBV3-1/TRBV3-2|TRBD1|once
TGTGCCAGCAGCCAAGAAGGACAGGGTAACTATGGCTACACCTTC
CASSQEGQGNYGYTF
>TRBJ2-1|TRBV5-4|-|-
TGTGCCAGCAGCTCAACTCTAACTGAGCAGTTCTTC
CASSSTLTEQFF
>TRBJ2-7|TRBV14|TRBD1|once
TGTGCCAGCAGCCATACGACAGGGACCGAGCAGTACTTC
CASSHTTGTEQYF
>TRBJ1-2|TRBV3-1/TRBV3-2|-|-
TGTGCCAGCAGCCAACAGGGTGGCGGCTACACCTTC
CASSQQGGGYTF
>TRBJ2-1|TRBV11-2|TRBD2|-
TGTGCCAGCAGCCCTCGACTAGCGGACAATGAGCAGTTCTTC
CASSPRLADNEQFF
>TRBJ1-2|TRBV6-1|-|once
TGTGCCAGCAGTGAATCCTTATTTAACTATGGCTACACCTTC
CASSESLFNYGYTF